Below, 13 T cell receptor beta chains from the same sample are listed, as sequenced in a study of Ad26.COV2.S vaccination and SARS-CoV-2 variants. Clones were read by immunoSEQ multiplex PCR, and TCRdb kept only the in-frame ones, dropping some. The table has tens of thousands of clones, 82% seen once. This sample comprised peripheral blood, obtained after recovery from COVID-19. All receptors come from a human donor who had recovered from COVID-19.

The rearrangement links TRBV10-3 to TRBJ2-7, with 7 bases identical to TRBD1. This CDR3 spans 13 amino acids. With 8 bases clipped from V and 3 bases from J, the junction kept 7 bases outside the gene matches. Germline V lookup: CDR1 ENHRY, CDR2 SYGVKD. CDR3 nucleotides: TGTGCCATCTCCCGACAGGGCGGCTACGAGCAGTACTTC. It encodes CAISRQGGYEQYF.

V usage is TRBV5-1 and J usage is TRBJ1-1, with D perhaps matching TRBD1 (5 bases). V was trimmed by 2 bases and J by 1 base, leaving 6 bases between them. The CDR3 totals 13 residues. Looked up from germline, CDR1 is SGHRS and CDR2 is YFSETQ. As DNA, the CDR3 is TGCGCCAGCAGCTTTACAGGGAACACTGAAGCTTTCTTT. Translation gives CASSFTGNTEAFF.

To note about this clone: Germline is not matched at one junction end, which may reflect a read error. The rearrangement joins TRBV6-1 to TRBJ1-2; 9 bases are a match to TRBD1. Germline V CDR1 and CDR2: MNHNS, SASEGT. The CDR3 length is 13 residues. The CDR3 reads CASSEIIDRGSAF. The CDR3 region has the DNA TGTGCCAGCAGTGAAATAATCGACAGGGGGAGCGCCTTC.

DNA for the CDR3: TGCGCCAGCAGCCTTGATACCAGCGGAGGGAAACCCTACGAGCAGTACTTC. It specifies CASSLDTSGGKPYEQYF. The chain uses TRBV5-1 and TRBJ2-7, with a weak D call TRBD2 (6 bases). CDR1 and CDR2 from the germline V gene are SGHRS and YFSETQ. Trimming took 4 bases from V and 2 from J, leaving 22 bases between them. This CDR3 contains 17 residues. Full variable domain (remainder filled in from reference TRBV5-1 and TRBJ2-7): KAGVTQTPRYLIKTRGQQVTLSCSPISGHRSVSWYQQTPGQGLQFLFEYFSETQRNKGNFPGRFSGRQFSNSRSEMNVSTLELGDSALYLCASSLDTSGGKPYEQYFGPGTRLTVT.

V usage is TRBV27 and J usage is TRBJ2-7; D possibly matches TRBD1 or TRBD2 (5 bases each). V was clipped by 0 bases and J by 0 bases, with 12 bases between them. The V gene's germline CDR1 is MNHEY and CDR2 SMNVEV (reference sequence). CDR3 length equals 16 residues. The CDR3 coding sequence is TGTGCCAGCAGTTTATCCGCCGGGACCCTCTCCTACGAGCAGTACTTC. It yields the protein CASSLSAGTLSYEQYF.

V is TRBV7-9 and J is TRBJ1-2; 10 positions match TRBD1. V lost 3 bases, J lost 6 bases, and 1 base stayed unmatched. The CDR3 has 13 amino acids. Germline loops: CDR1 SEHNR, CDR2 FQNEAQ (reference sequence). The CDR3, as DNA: TGTGCCAGCAGCTTCGGGACAGGGGATGGCTACACCTTC. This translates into CASSFGTGDGYTF.

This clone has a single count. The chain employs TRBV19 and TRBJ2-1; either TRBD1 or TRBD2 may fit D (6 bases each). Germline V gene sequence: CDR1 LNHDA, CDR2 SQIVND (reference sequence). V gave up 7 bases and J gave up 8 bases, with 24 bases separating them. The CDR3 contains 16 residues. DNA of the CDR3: TGTGCCAGTACCCCGACGGGGGCCCCCAGGAGTCATGAGCAGTTCTTC. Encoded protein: CASTPTGAPRSHEQFF.

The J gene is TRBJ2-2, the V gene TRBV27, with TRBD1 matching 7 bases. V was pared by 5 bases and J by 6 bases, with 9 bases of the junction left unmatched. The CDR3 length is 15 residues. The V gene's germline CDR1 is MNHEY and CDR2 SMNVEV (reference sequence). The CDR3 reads CASSTIDRVSGELFF. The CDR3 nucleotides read TGTGCCAGCAGTACCATTGACAGGGTTTCCGGGGAGCTGTTTTTT.

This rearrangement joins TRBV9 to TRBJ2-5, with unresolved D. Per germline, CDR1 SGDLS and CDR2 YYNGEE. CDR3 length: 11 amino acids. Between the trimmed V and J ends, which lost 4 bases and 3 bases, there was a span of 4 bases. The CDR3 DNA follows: TGTGCCAGCAGCATAGAAGAGACCCAGTACTTC. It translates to CASSIEETQYF.

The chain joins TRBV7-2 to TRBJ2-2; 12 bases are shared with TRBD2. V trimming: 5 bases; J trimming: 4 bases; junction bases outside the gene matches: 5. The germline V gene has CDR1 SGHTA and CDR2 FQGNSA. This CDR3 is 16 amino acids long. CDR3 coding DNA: TGTGCCAGCAGCCTGAGGACTAGCGGGACCACCGGGGAGCTGTTTTTT. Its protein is CASSLRTSGTTGELFF.

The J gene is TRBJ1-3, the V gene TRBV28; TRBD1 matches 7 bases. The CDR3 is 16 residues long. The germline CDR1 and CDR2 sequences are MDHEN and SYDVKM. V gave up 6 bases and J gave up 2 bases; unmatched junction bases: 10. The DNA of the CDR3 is TGTGCCAGCAGACCTCCCCAGGGGGTTGCTGGAAACACCATATATTTT. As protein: CASRPPQGVAGNTIYF.

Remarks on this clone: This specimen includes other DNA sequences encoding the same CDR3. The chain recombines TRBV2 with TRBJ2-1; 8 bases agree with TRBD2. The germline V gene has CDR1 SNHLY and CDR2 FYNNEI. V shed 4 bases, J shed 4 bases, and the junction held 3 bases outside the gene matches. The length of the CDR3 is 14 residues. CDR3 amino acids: CASSGAGAYNEQFF. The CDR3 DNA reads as TGTGCCAGCAGTGGAGCGGGAGCTTACAATGAGCAGTTCTTC. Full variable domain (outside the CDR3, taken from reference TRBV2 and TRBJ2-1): EPEVTQTPSHQVTQMGQEVILRCVPISNHLYFYWYRQILGQKVEFLVSFYNNEISEKSEIFDDQFSVERPDGSNFTLKIRSTKLEDSAMYFCASSGAGAYNEQFFGPGTRLTVL.

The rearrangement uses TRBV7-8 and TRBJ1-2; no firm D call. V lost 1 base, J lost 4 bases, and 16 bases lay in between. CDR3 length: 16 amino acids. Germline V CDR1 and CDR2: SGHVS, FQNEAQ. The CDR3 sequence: CASSLVSPVEPYGYTF. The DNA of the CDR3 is TGTGCCAGCAGCTTAGTTAGTCCCGTAGAACCCTATGGCTACACCTTC.